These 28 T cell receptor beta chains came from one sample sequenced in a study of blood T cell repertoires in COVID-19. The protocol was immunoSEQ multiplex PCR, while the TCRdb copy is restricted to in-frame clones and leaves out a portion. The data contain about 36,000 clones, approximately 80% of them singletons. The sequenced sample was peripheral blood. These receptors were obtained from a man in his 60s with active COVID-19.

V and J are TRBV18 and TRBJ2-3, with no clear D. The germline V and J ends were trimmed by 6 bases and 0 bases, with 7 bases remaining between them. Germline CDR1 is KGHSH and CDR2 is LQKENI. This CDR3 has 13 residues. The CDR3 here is CASSPTSTDTQYF. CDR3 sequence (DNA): TGTGCCAGCTCCCCTACTAGCACAGATACGCAGTATTTT.

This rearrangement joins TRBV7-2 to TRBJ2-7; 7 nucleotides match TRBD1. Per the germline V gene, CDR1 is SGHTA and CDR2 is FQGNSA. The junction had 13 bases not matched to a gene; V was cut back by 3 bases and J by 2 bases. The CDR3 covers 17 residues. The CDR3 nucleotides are TGTGCCAGCAGCTTGATTACAGGGGAAGGCAACACCTACGAGCAGTACTTC. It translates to CASSLITGEGNTYEQYF. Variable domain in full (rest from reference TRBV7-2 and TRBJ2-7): GAGVSQSPSNKVTEKGKDVELRCDPISGHTALYWYRQSLGQGLEFLIYFQGNSAPDKSGLPSDRFSAERTGGSVSTLTIQRTQQEDSAVYLCASSLITGEGNTYEQYFGPGTRLTVT.

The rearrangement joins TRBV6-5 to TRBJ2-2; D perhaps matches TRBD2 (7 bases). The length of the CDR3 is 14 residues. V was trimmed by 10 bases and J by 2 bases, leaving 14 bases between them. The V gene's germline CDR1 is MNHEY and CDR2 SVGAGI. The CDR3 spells CATEGGGNTGELFF. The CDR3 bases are TGTGCCACAGAGGGGGGGGGTAACACCGGGGAGCTGTTTTTT.

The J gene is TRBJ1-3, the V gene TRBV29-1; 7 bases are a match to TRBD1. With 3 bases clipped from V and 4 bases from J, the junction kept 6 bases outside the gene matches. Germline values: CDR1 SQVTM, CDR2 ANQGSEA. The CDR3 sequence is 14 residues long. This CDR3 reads CSVDRGANGNTIYF. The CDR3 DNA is TGCAGCGTTGACAGGGGGGCCAACGGAAACACCATATATTTT.

CDR3: CASSIVLRTGRNTEAFF. Here the CDR3 DNA reads TGTGCCAGTAGTATAGTATTGAGGACAGGTCGGAACACTGAAGCTTTCTTT. The chain uses TRBV19 and TRBJ1-1; 7 bases align to TRBD1. The germline V gene has CDR1 LNHDA and CDR2 SQIVND (reference sequence). The CDR3 is 17 amino acids. Losses at the gene ends were 1 base for V and 1 base for J; bases not matched to a gene: 9.

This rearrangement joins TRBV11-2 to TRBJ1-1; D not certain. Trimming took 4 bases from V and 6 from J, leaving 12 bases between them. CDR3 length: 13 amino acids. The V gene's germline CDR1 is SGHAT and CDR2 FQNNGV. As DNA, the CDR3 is TGTGCCAGCAGCTCCCTAGGGAGCCCTGAAGCTTTCTTT. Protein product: CASSSLGSPEAFF.

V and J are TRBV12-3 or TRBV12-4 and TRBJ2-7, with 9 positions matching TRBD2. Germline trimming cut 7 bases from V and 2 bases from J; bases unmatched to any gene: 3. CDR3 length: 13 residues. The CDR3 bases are TGTGCCAGCACCAGCGGGAGGACCTACGAGCAGTACTTC. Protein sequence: CASTSGRTYEQYF.

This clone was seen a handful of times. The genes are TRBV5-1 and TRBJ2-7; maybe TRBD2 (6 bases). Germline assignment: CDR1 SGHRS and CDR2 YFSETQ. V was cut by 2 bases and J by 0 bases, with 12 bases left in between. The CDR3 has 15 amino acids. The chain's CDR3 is CASSFGTPSSYEQYF. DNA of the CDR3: TGCGCCAGCAGCTTCGGGACTCCGAGCTCCTACGAGCAGTACTTC.

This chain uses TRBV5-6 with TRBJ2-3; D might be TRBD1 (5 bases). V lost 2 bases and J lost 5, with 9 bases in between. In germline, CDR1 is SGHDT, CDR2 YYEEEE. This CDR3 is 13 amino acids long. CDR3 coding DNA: TGTGCCAGCAGCTTCAAGGGGATAGATACGCAGTATTTT. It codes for CASSFKGIDTQYF.

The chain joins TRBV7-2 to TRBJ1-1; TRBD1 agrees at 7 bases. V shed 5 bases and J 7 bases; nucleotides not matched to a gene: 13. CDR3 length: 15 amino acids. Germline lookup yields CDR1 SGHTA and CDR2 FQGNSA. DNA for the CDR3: TGTGCCAGCAGCAACTCGGGACAGTCCACAAGTGAAGCTTTCTTT. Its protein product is CASSNSGQSTSEAFF.

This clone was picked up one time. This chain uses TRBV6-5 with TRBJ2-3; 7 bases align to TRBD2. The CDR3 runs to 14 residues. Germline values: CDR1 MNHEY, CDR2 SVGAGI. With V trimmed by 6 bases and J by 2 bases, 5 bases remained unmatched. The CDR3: CASRAGPNTDTQYF. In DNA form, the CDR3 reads TGTGCCAGCAGAGCGGGACCTAACACAGATACGCAGTATTTT.

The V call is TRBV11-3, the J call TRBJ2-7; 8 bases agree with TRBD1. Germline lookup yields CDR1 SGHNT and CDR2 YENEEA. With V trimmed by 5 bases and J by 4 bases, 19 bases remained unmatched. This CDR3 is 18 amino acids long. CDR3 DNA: TGTGCCAGCAGCCGAGGGACGCGCTACAGGGGGGAAAGTTACGAGCAGTACTTC. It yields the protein CASSRGTRYRGESYEQYF. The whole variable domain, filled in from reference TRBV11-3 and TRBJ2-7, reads EAGVVQSPRYKIIEKKQPVAFWCNPISGHNTLYWYLQNLGQGPELLIRYENEEAVDDSQLPKDRFSAERLKGVDSTLKIQPAELGDSAVYLCASSRGTRYRGESYEQYFGPGTRLTVT.

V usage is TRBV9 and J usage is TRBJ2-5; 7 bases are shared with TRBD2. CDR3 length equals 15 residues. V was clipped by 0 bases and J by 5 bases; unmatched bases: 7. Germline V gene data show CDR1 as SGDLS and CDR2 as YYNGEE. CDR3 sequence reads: CASSVGGREGETQYF. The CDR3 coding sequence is TGTGCCAGCAGCGTAGGAGGCAGGGAGGGCGAGACCCAGTACTTC. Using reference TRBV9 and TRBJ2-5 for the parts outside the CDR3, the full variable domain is DSGVTQTPKHLITATGQRVTLRCSPRSGDLSVYWYQQSLDQGLQFLIQYYNGEERAKGNILERFSAQQFPDLHSELNLSSLELGDSALYFCASSVGGREGETQYFGPGTRLLVL.

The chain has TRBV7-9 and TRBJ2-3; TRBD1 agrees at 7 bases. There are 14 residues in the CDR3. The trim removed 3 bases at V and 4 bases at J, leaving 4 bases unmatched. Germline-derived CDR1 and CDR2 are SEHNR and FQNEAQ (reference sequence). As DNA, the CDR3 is TGTGCCAGCAGCTTGCAGGGGGTTCCAGATACGCAGTATTTT. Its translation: CASSLQGVPDTQYF.

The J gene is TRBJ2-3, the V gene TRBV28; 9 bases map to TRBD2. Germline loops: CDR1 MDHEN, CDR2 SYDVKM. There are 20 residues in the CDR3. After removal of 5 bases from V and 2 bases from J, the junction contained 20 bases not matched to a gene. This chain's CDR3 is CASSLPGRELLAGFTDTQYF. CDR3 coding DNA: TGTGCCAGCAGTCTCCCGGGACGGGAACTACTAGCGGGCTTCACAGATACGCAGTATTTT.

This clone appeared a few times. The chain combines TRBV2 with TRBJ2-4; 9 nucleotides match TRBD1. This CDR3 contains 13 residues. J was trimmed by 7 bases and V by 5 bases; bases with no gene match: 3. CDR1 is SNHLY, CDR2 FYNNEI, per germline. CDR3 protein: CASSTGTGNIQYF. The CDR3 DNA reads TGTGCCAGCAGTACCGGGACAGGGAACATTCAGTACTTC.

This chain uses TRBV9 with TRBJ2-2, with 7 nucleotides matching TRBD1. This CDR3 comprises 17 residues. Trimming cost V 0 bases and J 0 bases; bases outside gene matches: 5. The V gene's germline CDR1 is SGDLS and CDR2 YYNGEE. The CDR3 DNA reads TGTGCCAGCAGCGTAGCTGGACAGGTTTCGAACACCGGGGAGCTGTTTTTT. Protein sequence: CASSVAGQVSNTGELFF.

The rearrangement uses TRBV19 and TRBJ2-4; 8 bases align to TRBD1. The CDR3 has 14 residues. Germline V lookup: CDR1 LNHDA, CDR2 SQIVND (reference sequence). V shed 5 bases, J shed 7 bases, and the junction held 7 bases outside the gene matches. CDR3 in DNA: TGTGCCAGTAGTCCCCCCGACAGGGGCAACATTCAGTACTTC. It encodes CASSPPDRGNIQYF.

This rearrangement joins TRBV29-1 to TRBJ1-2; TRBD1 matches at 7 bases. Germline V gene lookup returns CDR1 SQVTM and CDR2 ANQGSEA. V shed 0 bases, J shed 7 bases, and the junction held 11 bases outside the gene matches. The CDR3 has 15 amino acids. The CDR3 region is CSVEDLRRAGGGYTF. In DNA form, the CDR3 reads TGCAGCGTTGAAGATCTTCGTCGGGCAGGGGGTGGCTACACCTTC. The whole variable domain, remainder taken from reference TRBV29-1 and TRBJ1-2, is SAVISQKPSRDICQRGTSLTIQCQVDSQVTMMFWYRQQPGQSLTLIATANQGSEATYESGFVIDKFPISRPNLTFSTLTVSNMSPEDSSIYLCSVEDLRRAGGGYTFGSGTRLTVV.

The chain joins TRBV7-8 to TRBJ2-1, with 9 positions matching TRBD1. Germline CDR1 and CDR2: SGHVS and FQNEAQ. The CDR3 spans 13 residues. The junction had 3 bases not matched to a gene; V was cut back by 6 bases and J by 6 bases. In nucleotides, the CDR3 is TGTGCCAGCAGGTTGACAGGGGGCAATGAGCAGTTCTTC. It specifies CASRLTGGNEQFF. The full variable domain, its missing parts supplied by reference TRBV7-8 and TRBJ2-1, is GAGVSQSPRYKVAKRGQDVALRCDPISGHVSLFWYQQALGQGPEFLTYFQNEAQLDKSGLPSDRFFAERPEGSVSTLKIQRTQQEDSAVYLCASRLTGGNEQFFGPGTRLTVL.

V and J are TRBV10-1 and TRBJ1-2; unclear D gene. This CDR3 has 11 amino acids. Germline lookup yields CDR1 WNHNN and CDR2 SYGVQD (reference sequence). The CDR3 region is CAPWQTTGYTF. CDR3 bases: TGCGCTCCCTGGCAGACAACTGGCTACACCTTC.

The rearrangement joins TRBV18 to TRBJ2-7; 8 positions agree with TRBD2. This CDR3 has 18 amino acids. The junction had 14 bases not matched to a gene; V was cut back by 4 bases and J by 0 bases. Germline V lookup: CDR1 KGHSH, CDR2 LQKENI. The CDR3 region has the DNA TGTGCCAGCTCACGTTTCTCCGGGACTAGTGCCACCTCCTACGAGCAGTACTTC. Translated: CASSRFSGTSATSYEQYF.

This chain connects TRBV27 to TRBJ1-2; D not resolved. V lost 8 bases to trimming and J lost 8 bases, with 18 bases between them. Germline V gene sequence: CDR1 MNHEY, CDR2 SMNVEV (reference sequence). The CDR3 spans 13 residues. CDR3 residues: CASRRTPQAGYTF. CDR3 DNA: TGTGCCAGCCGTCGCACTCCACAAGCGGGCTACACCTTC.

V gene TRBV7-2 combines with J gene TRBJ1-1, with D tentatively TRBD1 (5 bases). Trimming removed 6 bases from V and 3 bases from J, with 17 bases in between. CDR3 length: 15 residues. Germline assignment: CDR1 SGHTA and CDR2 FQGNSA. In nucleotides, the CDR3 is TGTGCCAGCAGAGAGGGGCGGGGTGCGGACACTGAAGCTTTCTTT. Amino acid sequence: CASREGRGADTEAFF.

The CDR3 loop reads CASSVGQGFEKLFF. For the CDR3, the DNA is TGTGCCAGCAGCGTAGGGCAGGGCTTTGAAAAACTGTTTTTT. The chain combines TRBV9 with TRBJ1-4; tentative D call: TRBD1 (5 bases). This CDR3 region has 14 residues. The germline gives CDR1 SGDLS, CDR2 YYNGEE. Trimming removed 0 bases at V and 7 bases at J, with 10 bases between.

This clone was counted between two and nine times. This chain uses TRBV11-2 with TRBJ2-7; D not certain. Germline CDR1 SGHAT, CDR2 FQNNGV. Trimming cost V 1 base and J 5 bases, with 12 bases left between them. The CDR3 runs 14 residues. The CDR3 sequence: CASSLVGSMDEQYF. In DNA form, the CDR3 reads TGTGCCAGCAGCTTAGTAGGTAGCATGGACGAGCAGTACTTC.

DNA of the CDR3: TGCGCCAGCAGCCCGGGTCCAACTAATGAAAAACTGTTTTTT. Protein product: CASSPGPTNEKLFF. This sequence joins TRBV4-1 and TRBJ1-4; D gene ambiguous. Deletions cut 4 bases from V and 0 bases from J, with 6 bases between. The CDR3 is made up of 14 amino acids. CDR1 MGHRA and CDR2 YSYEKL come from the germline V gene.

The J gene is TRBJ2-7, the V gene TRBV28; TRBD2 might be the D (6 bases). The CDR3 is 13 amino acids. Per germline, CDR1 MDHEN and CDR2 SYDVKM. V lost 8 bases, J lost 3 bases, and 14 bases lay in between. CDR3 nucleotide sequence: TGTGCCAGCGAGAGGGACTCACTCTACGAGCAGTACTTC. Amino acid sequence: CASERDSLYEQYF.